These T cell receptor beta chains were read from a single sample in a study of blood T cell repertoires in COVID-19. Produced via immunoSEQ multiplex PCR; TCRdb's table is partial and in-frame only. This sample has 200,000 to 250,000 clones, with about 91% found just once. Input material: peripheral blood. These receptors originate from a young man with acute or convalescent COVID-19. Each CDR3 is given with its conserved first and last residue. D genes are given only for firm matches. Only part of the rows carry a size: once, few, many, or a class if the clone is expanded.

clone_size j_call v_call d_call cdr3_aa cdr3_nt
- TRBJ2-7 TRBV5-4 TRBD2 CASSLVRLAGVAYEQYF TGTGCCAGCAGCTTGGTCAGACTAGCGGGAGTAGCCTACGAGCAGTACTTC
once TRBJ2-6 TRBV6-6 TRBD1 CASRRDRGRHSGANVLTF TGTGCCAGCAGACGAGACAGGGGCCGACACTCTGGGGCCAACGTCCTGACTTTC
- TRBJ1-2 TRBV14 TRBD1 CASSPTGKYGYTF TGTGCCAGCAGCCCGACAGGGAAATATGGCTACACCTTC
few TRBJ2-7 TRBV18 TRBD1 CASSPSGQLEQYF TGTGCCAGCTCACCCTCGGGACAGTTGGAGCAGTACTTC
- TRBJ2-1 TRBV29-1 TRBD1 CSVALGQRDEQFF TGCAGCGTCGCCCTGGGACAGAGGGATGAGCAGTTCTTC
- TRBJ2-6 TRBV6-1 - CASSGVVRGPSVSGANVLTF TGTGCCAGCAGTGGGGTGGTTCGAGGCCCTTCGGTATCCGGGGCCAACGTCCTGACTTTC
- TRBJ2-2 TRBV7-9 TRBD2 CASDLRGTAGVELFF TGTGCCAGCGACCTTCGGGGGACGGCGGGGGTAGAGCTGTTTTTT
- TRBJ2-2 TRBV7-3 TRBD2 CASSQRAGVTGELFF TGTGCCAGCAGCCAACGAGCGGGAGTAACAGGGGAGCTGTTTTTT
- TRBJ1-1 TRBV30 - CAWSWGDTLYTEAFF TGTGCCTGGAGTTGGGGCGACACGCTCTACACTGAAGCTTTCTTT
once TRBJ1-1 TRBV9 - CASTSTWGRDTEAFF TGTGCCAGCACCAGTACGTGGGGCAGGGACACTGAAGCTTTCTTT
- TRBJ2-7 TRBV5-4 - CASSPGGTVPHEQYF TGTGCCAGCAGCCCCGGTGGCACAGTTCCCCACGAGCAGTACTTC
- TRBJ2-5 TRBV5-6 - CASSFQGQETQYF TGTGCCAGCAGCTTTCAGGGACAAGAGACCCAGTACTTC
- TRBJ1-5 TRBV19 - CASRIDRNQPQHF TGTGCCAGTAGAATCGACAGAAATCAGCCCCAGCATTTT
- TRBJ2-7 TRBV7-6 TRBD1 CASSADRGLEQYF TGTGCCAGCAGCGCGGACAGGGGGCTGGAGCAGTACTTC
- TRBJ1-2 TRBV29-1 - CSVGATASYTF TGCAGCGTTGGAGCGACAGCTTCGTACACCTTC
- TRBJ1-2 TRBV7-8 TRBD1 CASSPRGQSYYGYTF TGTGCCAGCAGTCCCAGGGGACAGTCATACTATGGCTACACCTTC
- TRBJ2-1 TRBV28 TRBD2 CASSSPLGSGSSDEQFF TGTGCCAGCAGCAGCCCGTTGGGTAGCGGGAGTTCGGATGAGCAGTTCTTC
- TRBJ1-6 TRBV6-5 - CASSYIGDSYNSPLHF TGTGCCAGCAGTTACATAGGGGACTCCTATAATTCACCCCTCCACTTT
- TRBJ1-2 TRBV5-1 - CASSSGKRDDGYTF TGCGCCAGCAGCTCAGGGAAGCGGGACGATGGCTACACCTTC
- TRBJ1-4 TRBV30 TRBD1 CAWSAGQGPLELFF TGTGCCTGGAGTGCGGGACAGGGACCTCTTGAACTGTTTTTT
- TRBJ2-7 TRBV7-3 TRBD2 CASSLGGTSAPYEQYF TGTGCCAGCAGCTTGGGTGGGACTAGTGCCCCCTACGAGCAGTACTTC
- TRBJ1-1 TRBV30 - CAWSVQGNTEAFF TGTGCCTGGAGTGTACAGGGAAACACTGAAGCTTTCTTT
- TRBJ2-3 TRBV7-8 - CASSLDVVSTQYF TGTGCCAGCAGCTTAGACGTGGTCAGTACGCAGTATTTT